This TCR beta chain was found in a study of blood T cell repertoires in COVID-19. Clones were read by immunoSEQ multiplex PCR, and TCRdb kept only the in-frame ones, dropping some. The table records roughly 140,000 clones, approximately 90% of them present only once. Trimming took 2 bases from V and 7 from J; bases not matched to a gene: 6. CDR1 WSHSY and CDR2 SAAADI come from the germline V gene. This CDR3 has 14 amino acids. The sequenced sample was peripheral blood. V usage is TRBV10-2 and J usage is TRBJ1-1, with TRBD1 identical over 8 bases. The source is a woman aged 80 or over with acute or convalescent COVID-19. CDR3 protein: CASSEVDRGGEAFF. DNA for the CDR3: TGCGCCAGCAGTGAGGTTGACAGGGGAGGTGAAGCTTTCTTT.